These 17 T cell receptor beta chains came from one sample sequenced in a study of T cell repertoires in cytomegalovirus infection. These receptors lack a known antigen. TCRdb called the reads again in MiXCR, with one record for every CDR3 protein. The repertoire includes around 500,000 distinct CDR3 sequences, approximately 46% of them detected once, and 35% to 50% sits in the top ten. The material was cultured PBMCs, obtained from culture after CMV antigen stimulation. Receptors originate from a human donor in good health (CMV status not recorded). Some clones in this sample may be carry-over from other donors' samples.

The V gene is TRBV11-2, the J gene TRBJ2-1; maybe TRBD2 (6 bases). The CDR3 spans 13 residues. The V gene's germline CDR1 is SGHAT and CDR2 FQNNGV. Between the trimmed V and J ends, which lost 5 bases and 5 bases, there was a span of 10 bases. CDR3 sequence (DNA): TGTGCCAGCAGCCCGGGGGTTGACAATGAGCAGTTCTTC. Its protein is CASSPGVDNEQFF. The complete variable domain, with remaining parts taken from reference TRBV11-2 and TRBJ2-1, reads EAGVAQSPRYKIIEKRQSVAFWCNPISGHATLYWYQQILGQGPKLLIQFQNNGVVDDSQLPKDRFSAERLKGVDSTLKIQPAKLEDSAVYLCASSPGVDNEQFFGPGTRLTVL.

This clonotype has just a few counts. The chain combines TRBV19 with TRBJ2-7, with D possibly being TRBD1 (6 bases). The length of the CDR3 is 13 residues. V was clipped by 5 bases and J by 11 bases, with 19 bases between them. CDR1 LNHDA and CDR2 SQIVND come from the germline V gene (reference sequence). This CDR3 reads CASSSRSGAEEYF. CDR3 in DNA: TGTGCCAGTAGTTCTCGATCAGGGGCAGAGGAGTACTTC.

V gene TRBV19 combines with J gene TRBJ1-5; 7 bases agree with TRBD1. Germline lookup yields CDR1 LNHDA and CDR2 SQIVND (reference sequence). V dropped 7 bases and J dropped 5; count of bases not matched to a gene: 5. CDR3 length: 13 residues. The CDR3 here is CASNTGVYQPQHF. The CDR3 coding sequence is TGTGCCAGTAATACAGGGGTTTATCAGCCCCAGCATTTT.

The rearrangement uses TRBV5-1 and TRBJ1-5, with 7 bases identical to TRBD1. This CDR3 region has 14 residues. Per germline, CDR1 SGHRS and CDR2 YFSETQ. The V gene end was trimmed by 0 bases and the J gene end by 7 bases; junction bases not matched to a gene: 4. CDR3 nucleotides: TGCGCCAGCAGCTTGGGAGGGGGCGAGCAGCCCCAGCATTTT. This translates into CASSLGGGEQPQHF.

The chain employs TRBV15 and TRBJ1-4; 9 nucleotides agree with TRBD1. The germline CDR1 and CDR2 sequences are LNHNV and YYDKDF (reference sequence). The CDR3 is made up of 14 amino acids. Losses at the gene ends were 4 bases for V and 6 bases for J; bases not matched to a gene: 3. The CDR3 DNA follows: TGTGCCACCAGCACCCGGGACAGGGATGAAAAACTGTTTTTT. Amino acid sequence: CATSTRDRDEKLFF.

V gene TRBV14 combines with J gene TRBJ2-2; the D gene is possibly TRBD2 (6 bases). Germline V gene data show CDR1 as SGHDN and CDR2 as FVKESK. V was clipped by 0 bases and J by 1 base, with 12 bases between them. This CDR3 contains 17 residues. CDR3: CASSQDGGSGNTGELFF. CDR3 in DNA: TGTGCCAGCAGCCAAGATGGGGGGAGCGGGAACACCGGGGAGCTGTTTTTT.

In its sample, this clonotype was seen a few times. This chain links TRBV7-2 with TRBJ2-3; 10 nucleotides line up with TRBD2. The germline gives CDR1 SGHTA, CDR2 FQGNSA. The CDR3 has 14 residues. J lost 4 bases, V lost 11 bases, and 9 bases had no gene match. Here the CDR3 DNA reads TGTGCCTGCAAGCTAGCGGGAGTGGCAGATACGCAGTATTTT. This gives the protein CACKLAGVADTQYF. Supplemented by reference TRBV7-2 and TRBJ2-3, the full variable domain reads GAGVSQSPSNKVTEKGKDVELRCDPISGHTALYWYRQSLGQGLEFLIYFQGNSAPDKSGLPSDRFSAERTGGSVSTLTIQRTQQEDSAVYLCACKLAGVADTQYFGPGTRLTVL.

There are a few counts of this clonotype. V is TRBV7-9 and J is TRBJ1-3; D might be TRBD1 (5 bases). Germline CDR1 SEHNR, CDR2 FQNEAQ (reference sequence). The CDR3 is 17 amino acids. The V end lost 3 bases, the J end lost 0 bases, and 15 bases lay between the germline ends. This CDR3 reads CASSLMGQKHSGNTIYF. The CDR3 DNA reads TGTGCCAGCAGCTTGATGGGGCAGAAACACTCTGGAAACACCATATATTTT.

As DNA, the CDR3 is TGTGCCAGCAGCTTAGATCAGGGTGACTACAATGAGCAGTTCTTC. Translation: CASSLDQGDYNEQFF. The chain combines TRBV7-6 with TRBJ2-1; D might be TRBD1 (5 bases). The CDR3 totals 15 residues. The V end lost 1 base, the J end lost 3 bases, and 10 bases lay between the germline ends. Germline V gives CDR1 SGHVS, CDR2 FNYEAQ.

This clonotype was observed a few times. The rearrangement uses TRBV27 and TRBJ2-3; TRBD2 matches 8 bases. V shed 5 bases, J shed 7 bases, and the junction held 11 bases outside the gene matches. The CDR3 has 15 amino acids. Looked up from germline, CDR1 is MNHEY and CDR2 is SMNVEV (reference sequence). The CDR3 bases are TGTGCCAGCAGTCCTCACCGAGGACTAGCTAATACGCAGTATTTT. Amino acid sequence: CASSPHRGLANTQYF.

The V and J genes are TRBV7-2 and TRBJ2-7, with D unclear. The germline V gene encodes CDR1 SGHTA and CDR2 FQGNSA. V lost 6 bases and J 6 bases, leaving 15 bases between the germline ends. The CDR3 is made up of 13 amino acids. Here the CDR3 reads CASSPRVAGEQYF. CDR3 in DNA: TGTGCCAGCAGTCCCCGGGTAGCTGGCGAGCAGTACTTC. The whole variable domain, filled in from reference TRBV7-2 and TRBJ2-7, reads GAGVSQSPSNKVTEKGKDVELRCDPISGHTALYWYRQSLGQGLEFLIYFQGNSAPDKSGLPSDRFSAERTGGSVSTLTIQRTQQEDSAVYLCASSPRVAGEQYFGPGTRLTVT.

The V and J genes are TRBV7-8 and TRBJ2-7; 11 bases are shared with TRBD2. Unmatched junction bases numbered 5, after V lost 1 base and J lost 3 bases. CDR3 length equals 16 residues. CDR1 and CDR2 from the germline V gene are SGHVS and FQNEAQ. The CDR3 DNA is TGTGCCAGCAGCTTAGTGATCGGGACTAGCGGCTACGAGCAGTACTTC. Residues: CASSLVIGTSGYEQYF.

The rearrangement links TRBV19 to TRBJ2-3; a possible D gene is TRBD2 (7 bases). The CDR3 runs 14 residues. Germline V gives CDR1 LNHDA, CDR2 SQIVND (reference sequence). V was shortened by 11 bases and J by 6 bases, with 21 bases between the two germline ends. The DNA for the CDR3 is TGTGCCTCCCGGGTGGCGGGGGCGCCCGATACGCAGTATTTT. Translating gives CASRVAGAPDTQYF.

This clonotype occurred a few times. J is TRBJ2-1 and V is TRBV7-2, with 9 bases that match TRBD2. The V gene end was trimmed by 0 bases and the J gene end by 7 bases; junction bases not matched to a gene: 1. Germline assignment: CDR1 SGHTA and CDR2 FQGNSA. This CDR3 is 14 amino acids long. The CDR3 region is CASSLASGRNEQFF. The CDR3 nucleotides read TGTGCCAGCAGCTTAGCTAGCGGGAGAAATGAGCAGTTCTTC.

The chain recombines TRBV19 with TRBJ1-6, with a weak D call TRBD1 (5 bases). V was pared by 4 bases and J by 7 bases, with 11 bases between. The CDR3 totals 14 residues. The germline gives CDR1 LNHDA, CDR2 SQIVND (reference sequence). CDR3 sequence reads: CASSTTGLNSPLHF. In nucleotides, the CDR3 is TGTGCCAGTAGTACTACAGGCCTAAATTCACCCCTCCACTTT.

This clonotype showed up many times. This chain uses TRBV7-2 with TRBJ1-2, with D maybe TRBD1 (6 bases). The CDR3 has 13 residues. CDR1 is SGHTA, CDR2 FQGNSA, per germline. V was clipped by 5 bases and J by 7 bases, with 14 bases between them. The CDR3 nucleotides read TGTGCCAGCAGCGCAGCGGGGGCGCTTGGCTACACCTTC. Its protein product is CASSAAGALGYTF.

This clonotype was observed a few times. The genes are TRBV4-3 and TRBJ2-7; the D is unclear. Germline V gene sequence: CDR1 LGHNA, CDR2 YSLEER. The CDR3 has 13 residues. V lost 1 base to trimming and J lost 4 bases, with 8 bases between them. Written as DNA, the CDR3 is TGCGCCAGCAGCCAAGGGTTGCGGTACGAGCAGTACTTC. It specifies CASSQGLRYEQYF.